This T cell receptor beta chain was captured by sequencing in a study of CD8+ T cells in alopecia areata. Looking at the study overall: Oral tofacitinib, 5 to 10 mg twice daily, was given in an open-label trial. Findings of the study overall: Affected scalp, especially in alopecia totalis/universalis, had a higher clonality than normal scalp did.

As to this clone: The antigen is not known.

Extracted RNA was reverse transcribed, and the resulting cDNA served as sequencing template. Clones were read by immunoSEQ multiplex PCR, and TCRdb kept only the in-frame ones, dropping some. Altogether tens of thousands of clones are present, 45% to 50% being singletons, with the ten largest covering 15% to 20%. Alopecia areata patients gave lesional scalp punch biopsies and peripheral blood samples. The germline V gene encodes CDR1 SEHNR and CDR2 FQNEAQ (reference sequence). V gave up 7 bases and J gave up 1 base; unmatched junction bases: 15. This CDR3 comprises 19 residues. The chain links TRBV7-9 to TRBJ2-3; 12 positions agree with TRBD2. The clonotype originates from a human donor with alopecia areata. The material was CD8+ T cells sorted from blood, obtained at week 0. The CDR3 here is CASNGEEASGRAGTDTQYF. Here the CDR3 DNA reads TGTGCCAGCAACGGGGAGGAGGCTAGCGGGAGGGCCGGCACAGATACGCAGTATTTT. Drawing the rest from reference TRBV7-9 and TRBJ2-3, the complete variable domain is DTGVSQNPRHKITKRGQNVTFRCDPISEHNRLYWYRQTLGQGPEFLTYFQNEAQLEKSRLLSDRFSAERPKGSFSTLEIQRTEQGDSAMYLCASNGEEASGRAGTDTQYFGPGTRLTVL.